Listed below are T cell receptor beta chains from one sample, sequenced in a study of blood T cells in healthy people across ages. TCRdb independently ran MiXCR on the 5' RACE reads; one entry per CDR3 protein. Of around 1,600,000 distinct CDR3 sequences in the sample, 35% to 45% are singletons; the top ten hold around 4%. Specimen: blood. The receptor set was obtained from a woman under 30 in good health. Both conserved end residues are part of each CDR3. The D gene is left open where the match is weak. Clone size is given for some rows only: seen once, a few or many times, or a class if the clone is expanded.

d_call,clone_size,j_call,v_call,cdr3_aa,cdr3_nt
NA,few,TRBJ2-1,TRBV12-3/TRBV12-4,CPSSPYYYSREFF,TGTCCCAGCAGCCCCTACTATTACTCAAGGGAGTTCTTC
NA,NA,TRBJ1-5,TRBV5-8,CASSLAWAPYNQPQHF,TGTGCCAGCAGCTTGGCCTGGGCACCTTACAATCAGCCCCAGCATTTT
TRBD1,NA,TRBJ1-5,TRBV18,CANSPGGGPRPQHF,TGTGCCAACTCACCAGGGGGGGGCCCTCGTCCCCAGCATTTT
NA,NA,TRBJ2-7,TRBV5-5,CASSYRQGTYEQYF,TGTGCCAGCAGCTATCGTCAGGGCACCTACGAGCAGTACTTC
NA,few,TRBJ2-1,TRBV5-6,CASSSTVVGNNEQFF,TGTGCCAGCAGTTCGACAGTGGTGGGGAACAATGAGCAGTTCTTC
NA,NA,TRBJ1-2,TRBV5-1,CASSLAGTSTFYGYTF,TGCGCCAGCAGCTTGGCCGGGACATCAACTTTCTATGGCTACACCTTC
NA,once,TRBJ2-7,TRBV19,CASSMGDYEQYF,TGTGCCAGTAGTATGGGCGACTACGAGCAGTACTTC
TRBD2,few,TRBJ2-1,TRBV5-1,CASSRRGGNNEQFF,TGCGCCAGCAGCCGTCGGGGGGGCAACAATGAGCAGTTCTTC
NA,NA,TRBJ2-7,TRBV5-5,CASSSGGGTYYEQYF,TGTGCCAGCAGCTCAGGCGGAGGGACTTATTACGAGCAGTACTTC
NA,NA,TRBJ2-1,TRBV10-3,CAISEDSSYNEQFF,TGTGCCATCAGTGAAGATAGCTCCTACAATGAGCAGTTCTTC
TRBD1,NA,TRBJ1-2,TRBV2,CASIRTGANYGYTF,TGTGCCAGCATCCGGACAGGGGCTAACTATGGCTACACCTTC
TRBD1,NA,TRBJ2-3,TRBV2,CASSSQGATPLVTDTQYF,TGTGCCAGCAGCTCCCAGGGGGCGACTCCCTTGGTGACAGATACGCAGTATTTT
TRBD1,NA,TRBJ2-1,TRBV20-1,CSAKDRVLNDEQFF,TGCAGTGCTAAGGACAGGGTTCTCAACGATGAGCAGTTCTTC
TRBD1,few,TRBJ1-4,TRBV7-9,CASSDTGGNEKLFF,TGTGCCAGCAGCGATACAGGGGGCAATGAAAAACTGTTTTTT
NA,few,TRBJ1-5,TRBV2,CASRWAAYSNQPQHF,TGTGCCAGCAGATGGGCAGCTTATAGCAATCAGCCCCAGCATTTT
NA,NA,TRBJ1-1,TRBV7-9,CASSLVGREHEAFF,TGTGCCAGCAGCTTAGTGGGCAGGGAGCACGAAGCTTTCTTT
NA,few,TRBJ2-1,TRBV6-2/TRBV6-3,CASNPRGQGQFF,TGTGCCAGCAACCCTCGAGGGCAGGGCCAGTTCTTC
TRBD2,few,TRBJ2-7,TRBV2,CASSAPGLADYEQYF,TGTGCCAGCAGTGCGCCGGGACTAGCGGACTACGAGCAGTACTTC
NA,NA,TRBJ1-5,TRBV2,CASSETGQPQHF,TGTGCCAGCAGTGAAACCGGGCAGCCCCAGCATTTT
NA,many,TRBJ1-2,TRBV20-1,CSARDSLFRFYGYTF,TGCAGTGCTAGAGATTCCCTCTTCAGGTTCTATGGCTACACCTTC
NA,few,TRBJ2-1,TRBV6-6,CASSYSADSYNEQFF,TGTGCCAGCAGTTACTCGGCAGACTCCTACAATGAGCAGTTCTTC
NA,NA,TRBJ1-2,TRBV6-5,CASSLQVNYGYTF,TGTGCCAGCAGCCTACAGGTCAACTATGGCTACACCTTC
NA,few,TRBJ1-2,TRBV6-2/TRBV6-3,CASTSGNYGYTF,TGTGCCAGCACCTCGGGTAACTATGGCTACACCTTC